This TCR beta chain came from a study of shared clonotypes between healthy human individuals. V was cut by 0 bases and J by 8 bases, with 8 bases left in between. CDR1 and CDR2 from the germline V gene are MRHNA and SNTAGT. This CDR3 is 13 amino acids long. In this sample, this clone turned up once. Data came from immunoSEQ multiplex PCR; TCRdb stores just in-frame clones and leaves some out. Among over a million clones, 95% to 99% were seen once, and the ten largest hold 0.45%. The sample was naive CD4+ T cells sorted from blood. Sample subset: CD45RA+ positively selected. The chain has TRBV6-4 and TRBJ2-1; no clear D. This TCR was recovered from a man aged 25 to 45 in good health. This CDR3 is CASSDSSEYEQFF. The CDR3 DNA follows: TGTGCCAGCAGTGACTCCAGCGAGTATGAGCAGTTCTTC.